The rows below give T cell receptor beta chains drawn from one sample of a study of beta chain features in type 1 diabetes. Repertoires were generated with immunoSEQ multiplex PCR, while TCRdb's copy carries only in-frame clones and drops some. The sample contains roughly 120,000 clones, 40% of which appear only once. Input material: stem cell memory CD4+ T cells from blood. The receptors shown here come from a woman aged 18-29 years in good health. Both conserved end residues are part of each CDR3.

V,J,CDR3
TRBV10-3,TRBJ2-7,CAITGTGLGEQYF
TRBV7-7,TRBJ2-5,CASSPHPDKVQETQYF
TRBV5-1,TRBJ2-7,CASSLELAVSEQYF
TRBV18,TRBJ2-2,CASSRRLAANTGELFF
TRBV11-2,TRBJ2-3,CASRADRGSTDTQYF
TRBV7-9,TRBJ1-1,CASSQGATFF
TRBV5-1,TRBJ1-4,CASSARTSTNEKLFF
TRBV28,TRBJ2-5,CASSPDGAEQETQYF
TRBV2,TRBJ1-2,CASRVRAGRPRDYGYTF
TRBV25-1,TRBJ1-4,CASSAGTREKLFF
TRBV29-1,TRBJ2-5,CSTEKTGHQETQYF
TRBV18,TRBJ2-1,CASSPSAGVAPYNEQFF
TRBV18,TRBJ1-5,CASSPQTVLGKPQHF
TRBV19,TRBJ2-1,CASSPFVAGKNEQFF
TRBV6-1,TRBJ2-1,CASSEWLGTSGAKQFF
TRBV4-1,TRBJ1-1,CASSQVGGRSGWNTEAFF
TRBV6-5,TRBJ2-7,CASSYSRGGEQYF
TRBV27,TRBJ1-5,CASSSRQTYQPQHF
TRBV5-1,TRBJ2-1,CASSLRFGQGAPGGPDEQFF
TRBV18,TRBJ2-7,CASQLVQGDFYEQYF
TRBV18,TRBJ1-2,CASSPPAGPLGGYTF
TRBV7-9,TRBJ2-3,CASRLSGFNTDTQYF
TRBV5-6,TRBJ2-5,CASSFDRGETQYF
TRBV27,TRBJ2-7,CASNDAGSYEQYF
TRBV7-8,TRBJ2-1,CASSSPGQFQFF
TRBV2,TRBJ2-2,CASSEQAKVYGGELFF